Listed below are T cell receptor beta chains from one sample, sequenced in a study of T cell clones after liver transplantation. TCRdb's copy holds only in-frame clones and misses some; the assay was immunoSEQ multiplex PCR. There are some 9,200 clones in the sample; over 60% occur only once, and 22% lies in the top ten. The source was CD8+ T cells from blood, collected at the approximately 15-month timepoint. These TCRs come from a human patient who received a liver transplant. Some T cells here may be from the graft donor. CDR3s include the opening cysteine and the closing phenylalanine or tryptophan. D genes are given only for firm matches. For some rows the clone size is stated as once, few or many, or as a class when expanded; others skip it.

j_call | cdr3_length | v_call | clone_size | d_call | cdr3_aa | cdr3_nt
TRBJ2-3 | 16 | TRBV6-1 | few | . | CASSDSTGWITDTQYF | TGTGCCAGCAGTGATTCCACGGGGTGGATCACAGATACGCAGTATTTT
TRBJ2-1 | 16 | TRBV28 | . | TRBD1 | CASSSPTGGRYNEQFF | TGTGCCAGCAGCTCCCCGACAGGGGGAAGGTACAATGAGCAGTTCTTC
TRBJ2-7 | 12 | TRBV7-8 | . | . | CASSLSDYEQYF | TGTGCCAGCAGCTTAAGCGACTACGAGCAGTACTTC
TRBJ1-2 | 15 | TRBV7-9 | once | TRBD1 | CASSLGDRVPYGYTF | TGTGCCAGCAGCCTAGGAGACAGGGTCCCCTATGGCTACACCTTC
TRBJ2-7 | 14 | TRBV7-2 | . | . | CASSSAGTAYEQYF | TGTGCCAGCAGCTCGGCAGGAACAGCCTACGAGCAGTACTTC
TRBJ1-2 | 16 | TRBV7-8 | . | TRBD1 | CASSLSPAGGYYGYTF | TGTGCCAGCAGCTTATCCCCCGCAGGGGGGTACTATGGCTACACCTTC
TRBJ1-6 | 13 | TRBV7-9 | few | . | CASSSGINSPLHF | TGTGCCAGCAGTTCTGGAATTAACTCACCCCTCCACTTT
TRBJ1-2 | 13 | TRBV29-1 | . | . | CSVETSGREGYTF | TGCAGCGTTGAAACCTCAGGCAGGGAAGGCTACACCTTC
TRBJ2-1 | 17 | TRBV7-6 | . | TRBD2 | CASSLVASGGTYNEQFF | TGTGCCAGCAGCTTAGTTGCTAGCGGGGGGACCTACAATGAGCAGTTCTTC
TRBJ2-4 | 19 | TRBV5-1 | . | TRBD2 | CASSWAGTSGKGAKNIQYF | TGCGCCAGCAGCTGGGCCGGGACTAGCGGGAAGGGGGCCAAAAACATTCAGTACTTC
TRBJ2-3 | 14 | TRBV5-6 | . | . | CASSLGPSTDTQYF | TGTGCCAGCAGCTTGGGACCTAGCACAGATACGCAGTATTTT
TRBJ2-7 | 14 | TRBV6-5 | . | . | CASSYIGRAYEQYF | TGTGCCAGCAGTTACATCGGCAGGGCCTACGAGCAGTACTTC
TRBJ1-2 | 15 | TRBV6-5 | large | . | CASSYSTGTAAGYTF | TGTGCCAGCAGTTACTCCACAGGGACGGCCGCTGGCTACACCTTC
TRBJ2-1 | 16 | TRBV7-2 | . | TRBD1 | CASSLHTGVMYNEQFF | TGTGCCAGCAGCTTACATACAGGGGTGATGTACAATGAGCAGTTCTTC
TRBJ1-1 | 14 | TRBV29-1 | . | . | CSVDRDTRNTEAFF | TGCAGCGTTGACCGGGACACGAGGAACACTGAAGCTTTCTTT
TRBJ2-7 | 13 | TRBV7-2 | . | . | CASSFTGTYEQYF | TGTGCCAGCAGCTTCACAGGGACCTACGAGCAGTACTTC
TRBJ2-3 | 16 | TRBV9 | few | TRBD2 | CASSAASSGVTDTQYF | TGTGCCAGCAGCGCGGCCTCTAGCGGTGTCACAGATACGCAGTATTTT
TRBJ2-1 | 12 | TRBV10-3 | . | . | CAISDGGGEQFF | TGTGCCATCAGCGACGGGGGCGGTGAGCAGTTCTTC
TRBJ1-4 | 16 | TRBV5-6 | . | . | CASSRMLGATNEKLFF | TGTGCCAGCAGCCGAATGTTGGGTGCAACTAATGAAAAACTGTTTTTT
TRBJ1-4 | 14 | TRBV19 | . | . | CASSPSGDGEKLFF | TGTGCCAGTAGTCCCAGTGGTGACGGGGAAAAACTGTTTTTT
TRBJ2-3 | 16 | TRBV7-8 | . | . | CASSSYQATSTDTQYF | TGTGCCAGCAGCTCCTATCAAGCTACTAGCACAGATACGCAGTATTTT
TRBJ1-5 | 13 | TRBV11-2 | . | . | CASSLFSEWPQHF | TGTGCCAGCAGCTTGTTCAGCGAGTGGCCCCAGCATTTT
TRBJ2-3 | 13 | TRBV27 | medium-sized | . | CASSLGATDTQYF | TGTGCCAGCAGTTTAGGGGCCACAGATACGCAGTATTTT
TRBJ1-1 | 14 | TRBV30 | . | . | CAWNTGTSYTEAFF | TGTGCCTGGAACACCGGGACCTCATACACTGAAGCTTTCTTT
TRBJ2-2 | 15 | TRBV6-5 | . | . | CASSYDSPNTGELFF | TGTGCCAGCAGTTACGACAGTCCAAACACCGGGGAGCTGTTTTTT
TRBJ2-7 | 14 | TRBV28 | . | TRBD1 | CASSGTVTSYEQYF | TGTGCCAGCAGTGGGACAGTTACATCCTACGAGCAGTACTTC
TRBJ1-1 | 15 | TRBV7-9 | few | TRBD1 | CASSLGDREGTEAFF | TGTGCCAGCAGCTTAGGCGACAGGGAGGGCACTGAAGCTTTCTTT
TRBJ2-7 | 15 | TRBV23-1 | few | . | CASKASGGSSYEQYF | TGCGCCAGCAAGGCTTCTGGGGGGAGCTCCTACGAGCAGTACTTC
TRBJ2-3 | 15 | TRBV27 | . | . | CASSLMRGRTDTQYF | TGTGCCAGCAGTCTAATGCGGGGACGCACAGATACGCAGTATTTT
TRBJ2-7 | 18 | TRBV2 | few | TRBD2 | CASSVGLAGAEDPYEQYF | TGTGCCAGCAGTGTAGGGCTAGCGGGGGCCGAGGACCCCTACGAGCAGTACTTC
TRBJ2-3 | 14 | TRBV19 | . | . | CASSIDGREDTQYF | TGTGCCAGTAGTATAGACGGCAGAGAAGATACGCAGTATTTT
TRBJ2-3 | 17 | TRBV29-1 | . | . | CSVGNSLKETSTDTQYF | TGCAGCGTTGGTAACAGCTTAAAGGAAACTAGCACAGATACGCAGTATTTT
TRBJ1-2 | 14 | TRBV7-4 | . | TRBD1 | CASSLVDRSYGYTF | TGTGCCAGCAGCTTAGTGGACAGGAGCTATGGCTACACCTTC
TRBJ2-2 | 12 | TRBV28 | . | . | CASRPLAGELFF | TGTGCCAGCAGACCACTGGCCGGGGAGCTGTTTTTT
TRBJ2-1 | 15 | TRBV7-9 | . | . | CASSLDWSSYNEQFF | TGTGCCAGCAGCTTAGATTGGAGCTCCTACAATGAGCAGTTCTTC
TRBJ2-7 | 16 | TRBV6-1 | . | . | CASSDLVGRTSYEQYF | TGTGCCAGCAGTGACCTTGTAGGACGGACATCCTACGAGCAGTACTTC
TRBJ1-6 | 14 | TRBV27 | . | . | CASSSVQNNSPLHF | TGTGCCAGCAGCTCAGTCCAAAATAATTCACCCCTCCACTTT
TRBJ1-2 | 15 | TRBV2 | medium-sized | . | CASRRGAGDGYGYTF | TGTGCCAGCAGGCGAGGGGCAGGGGATGGCTATGGCTACACCTTC
TRBJ1-6 | 13 | TRBV19 | . | . | CASNTGTNSPLHF | TGTGCCAGTAACACAGGGACCAATTCACCCCTCCACTTT
TRBJ2-3 | 15 | TRBV6-4 | . | . | CASSEPGAPADTQYF | TGTGCCAGCAGTGAGCCGGGGGCCCCCGCAGATACGCAGTATTTT
TRBJ2-3 | 13 | TRBV2 | . | TRBD2 | CASMGLAGDTQYF | TGTGCCAGCATGGGACTAGCGGGAGATACGCAGTATTTT
TRBJ2-3 | 12 | TRBV19 | . | . | CASSIATGPQYF | TGTGCCAGTAGTATAGCGACTGGCCCTCAGTATTTT
TRBJ2-5 | 14 | TRBV4-1 | . | . | CASSQHLDQETQYF | TGCGCCAGCAGCCAACATCTTGACCAAGAGACCCAGTACTTC
TRBJ2-2 | 16 | TRBV2 | once | . | CASNPSGTTNTGELFF | TGTGCCAGCAACCCCTCCGGGACAACGAACACCGGGGAGCTGTTTTTT
TRBJ2-1 | 11 | TRBV30 | few | . | CAWGGMNEQFF | TGTGCCTGGGGAGGGATGAATGAGCAGTTCTTC
TRBJ2-2 | 12 | TRBV29-1 | . | . | CSVLWFTGELFF | TGCAGCGTACTTTGGTTCACCGGGGAGCTGTTTTTT
TRBJ1-2 | 14 | TRBV6-5 | . | . | CASSEGRGGYGYTF | TGTGCCAGCAGTGAAGGGAGAGGGGGTTATGGCTACACCTTC
TRBJ2-3 | 13 | TRBV6-5 | . | . | CASSRGFTDTQYF | TGTGCCAGCAGCCGGGGTTTCACAGATACGCAGTATTTT
TRBJ2-3 | 16 | TRBV28 | . | . | CASRSLLAEGTDTQYF | TGTGCCAGCAGATCCCTACTAGCCGAGGGCACAGATACGCAGTATTTT
TRBJ2-3 | 16 | TRBV27 | . | . | CASSLSVGYPTDTQYF | TGTGCCAGCAGTTTATCGGTTGGATACCCCACAGATACGCAGTATTTT
TRBJ2-2 | 17 | TRBV15 | . | TRBD2 | CATSKTGTSATTGELFF | TGTGCCACCAGCAAAACCGGGACTAGCGCTACAACCGGGGAGCTGTTTTTT
TRBJ2-5 | 14 | TRBV27 | . | TRBD1 | CASAQGAAQETQYF | TGTGCCAGCGCTCAGGGGGCAGCGCAAGAGACCCAGTACTTC
TRBJ2-3 | 15 | TRBV10-2 | few | . | CASSEFVARPDTQYF | TGCGCCAGCAGTGAATTCGTGGCTAGGCCAGATACGCAGTATTTT
TRBJ2-4 | 19 | TRBV5-5 | . | TRBD2 | CASSFSGTSGSGSKNIQYF | TGTGCCAGCAGCTTCTCCGGGACTAGCGGGAGTGGTAGCAAAAACATTCAGTACTTC
TRBJ1-4 | 13 | TRBV10-3 | once | . | CAIREEAEEKLFF | TGTGCCATCAGAGAAGAGGCGGAAGAAAAACTGTTTTTT
TRBJ2-1 | 16 | TRBV19 | . | . | CASSIGDSGRYNEQFF | TGTGCCAGTAGTATAGGGGACTCAGGGCGCTACAATGAGCAGTTCTTC
TRBJ1-6 | 16 | TRBV7-8 | . | TRBD1 | CASSYGQGSYNSPLHF | TGTGCCAGCAGCTATGGACAGGGCTCCTATAATTCACCCCTCCACTTT